This passage covers 20 T cell receptor beta chains from one sample sequenced in a study of CD8 T cells in ankylosing spondylitis. TCRdb re-called the 5' RACE reads through MiXCR, storing one row per CDR3 protein. The table lists approximately 250,000 distinct CDR3 sequences, approximately 24% of them singletons. The sequenced material came from blood, either unsorted or a sorted T cell fraction (not recorded which). These receptors were collected from a male donor with ankylosing spondylitis or in good health (not recorded which).

This clonotype occurred many times. This chain links TRBV3-1 with TRBJ1-2, with TRBD1 identical over 7 bases. Germline V gene sequence: CDR1 LGHDT, CDR2 YNNKEL (reference sequence). V gave up 0 bases and J gave up 7 bases; unmatched junction bases: 5. CDR3 length: 14 amino acids. The CDR3 region is CASSQEQGKAGYTF. DNA of the CDR3: TGTGCCAGCAGCCAAGAACAGGGGAAGGCTGGCTACACCTTC.

J is TRBJ2-3 and V is TRBV12-5; D perhaps matches TRBD2 (5 bases). The CDR3 has 13 residues. V lost 6 bases to trimming and J lost 4 bases, with 11 bases between them. Germline-derived CDR1 and CDR2 are LGHNT and FRNRAP. CDR3 DNA: TGTGCTAGTGGCACTCTAGCAGCAGATACGCAGTATTTT. Translation gives CASGTLAADTQYF.

A few counts support this clonotype. The rearrangement joins TRBV2 to TRBJ2-1, with D perhaps matching TRBD1 or TRBD2 (5 bases each). The CDR3 spans 15 residues. The V end was cut by 6 bases, the J end by 6 bases, with 18 bases between. CDR1 is SNHLY, CDR2 FYNNEI, per germline. The CDR3 sequence: CASSSTGGGFNEQFF. The CDR3 DNA is TGTGCCAGCAGCTCTACAGGTGGGGGATTCAATGAGCAGTTCTTC.

The chain links TRBV20-1 to TRBJ2-3, with 13 bases matching TRBD2. CDR1 is DFQATT and CDR2 is SNEGSKA in the germline V gene (reference sequence). The CDR3 extends over 16 amino acids. With 3 bases clipped from V and 3 bases from J, the junction kept 6 bases outside the gene matches. Here the CDR3 reads CSASGLAGAETDTQYF. For the CDR3, the DNA is TGCAGTGCTAGCGGACTAGCGGGAGCGGAGACAGATACGCAGTATTTT.

At least ten counts were recorded for this clonotype. The chain carries TRBV10-2 and TRBJ1-5, with D hard to call. CDR1 WSHSY and CDR2 SAAADI come from the germline V gene. The CDR3 extends over 14 amino acids. The V gene lost 6 bases and the J gene lost 2 bases, with 11 bases spanning the gap. CDR3 nucleotide sequence: TGCGCCAGCAGCGACCGGGGTGGCAATCAGCCCCAGCATTTT. This codes for CASSDRGGNQPQHF.

The CDR3 bases are TGCGCCAGCAGTCAATTAACCTCACGGGCCAAGGGCGAGCAGTACTTC. Encoded protein: CASSQLTSRAKGEQYF. The chain carries TRBV23-1 and TRBJ2-7; D is uncertain. TRBV23-1 is given ORF status, its function remaining uncertain. The CDR3 extends over 16 amino acids. V shed 1 base and J shed 6 bases, with 19 bases lying between them.

The chain joins TRBV6-1 to TRBJ2-6; no definite D call. Trimming left V 2 bases short and J 0 bases short, with 5 bases between. Germline V CDR1 and CDR2: MNHNS, SASEGT. The CDR3 length is 15 residues. DNA of the CDR3: TGTGCCAGCAGTGAAATGGCCTCTGGGGCCAACGTCCTGACTTTC. Protein: CASSEMASGANVLTF.

This clonotype has ten or more counts. This chain links TRBV29-1 with TRBJ1-2; perhaps TRBD1 as D (5 bases). The ends were cut back, 4 bases at V and 6 bases at J, with 18 bases in the middle. This CDR3 region has 14 residues. Germline CDR1 SQVTM, CDR2 ANQGSEA. The CDR3 DNA follows: TGCAGCGTTGGTAACCGGGACCCTTTAAATGGCTACACCTTC. This codes for CSVGNRDPLNGYTF.

The V call is TRBV6-2 or TRBV6-3, the J call TRBJ2-3; 8 bases fit TRBD1. There are 15 residues in the CDR3. J gave up 6 bases and V 6 bases, and 11 bases lay outside the gene matches. CDR1 is MNHEY and CDR2 is SVGEGT in the germline V gene. The CDR3 here is CASRARDRFLDTQYF. Here the CDR3 DNA reads TGTGCCAGCAGAGCCCGGGACAGGTTTTTGGATACGCAGTATTTT.

The chain carries TRBV29-1 and TRBJ2-1, with a weak D call TRBD1 (7 bases). V lost 7 bases to trimming and J lost 6 bases, with 19 bases between them. Germline assignment: CDR1 SQVTM and CDR2 ANQGSEA. The CDR3 sequence is 14 residues long. DNA of the CDR3: TGCAGCGCCACGAAGGGGGCCGGGGGCAATGAGCAGTTCTTC. Protein: CSATKGAGGNEQFF.

This clonotype has only a few counts. The chain employs TRBV20-1 and TRBJ1-1, with 7 bases that match TRBD1. Trimming cost V 4 bases and J 0 bases; bases outside gene matches: 5. The CDR3 spans 14 residues. Germline lookup yields CDR1 DFQATT and CDR2 SNEGSKA (reference sequence). The CDR3 coding sequence is TGCAGTGCTAACAGGGGTCACATGAACACTGAAGCTTTCTTT. This encodes CSANRGHMNTEAFF.

The V gene is TRBV4-1, the J gene TRBJ2-1; 8 bases agree with TRBD1. The CDR3 covers 14 residues. J was trimmed by 6 bases and V by 1 base; bases with no gene match: 2. CDR1 and CDR2 from the germline V gene are MGHRA and YSYEKL. The CDR3 reads CASSQGTGSNEQFF. The DNA of the CDR3 is TGCGCCAGCAGCCAAGGGACAGGGAGCAATGAGCAGTTCTTC.

Only a few counts were recorded for this clonotype. The rearrangement joins TRBV20-1 to TRBJ1-1, with 7 bases lining up with TRBD1. The V and J ends lost 6 bases and 4 bases, in that order; junction bases with no gene match: 8. The CDR3 contains 13 residues. From germline, CDR1 is DFQATT and CDR2 SNEGSKA (reference sequence). The chain's CDR3 is CSAPTPGGTEAFF. Here the CDR3 DNA reads TGCAGTGCCCCCACCCCAGGGGGCACTGAAGCTTTCTTT.

This clonotype was observed a handful of times. CDR3 residues: CASSPTPSSRGYTF. CDR3 DNA: TGCGCCAGCAGCCCTACTCCTAGCTCCCGCGGCTACACCTTC. This chain links TRBV5-1 with TRBJ1-2; D uncertain. This CDR3 has 14 residues. With 4 bases removed from V and 8 bases from J, the gap between germline ends came to 18 bases. In germline, CDR1 is SGHRS, CDR2 YFSETQ. Variable domain in full (rest from reference TRBV5-1 and TRBJ1-2): KAGVTQTPRYLIKTRGQQVTLSCSPISGHRSVSWYQQTPGQGLQFLFEYFSETQRNKGNFPGRFSGRQFSNSRSEMNVSTLELGDSALYLCASSPTPSSRGYTFGSGTRLTVV.

Many counts were recorded for this clonotype. The CDR3 here is CASSDRNEQFF. The CDR3 DNA follows: TGTGCCAGCAGTGACCGCAATGAGCAGTTCTTC. V is TRBV2 and J is TRBJ2-1, with no clear D. V was clipped by 3 bases and J by 6 bases, with 3 bases between them. The germline CDR1 and CDR2 sequences are SNHLY and FYNNEI. The length of the CDR3 is 11 residues.

This clonotype was seen a few times. The J gene is TRBJ1-1, the V gene TRBV29-1; TRBD1 is a possible D gene (5 bases). This CDR3 is 15 amino acids long. Germline V CDR1 and CDR2: SQVTM, ANQGSEA. V lost 4 bases to trimming and J lost 3 bases, with 18 bases between them. In DNA, the CDR3 is TGCAGCGTTGCCCTCAGAGGGGAGGGGTACACTGAAGCTTTCTTT. It encodes CSVALRGEGYTEAFF.

This clonotype was seen many times. The chain recombines TRBV14 with TRBJ2-1; weak D call: TRBD2 (6 bases). The CDR3 contains 15 residues. CDR1 SGHDN and CDR2 FVKESK come from the germline V gene. V was shortened by 3 bases and J by 7 bases, with 16 bases between the two germline ends. The CDR3 spells CASSHELALLNEQFF. The DNA of the CDR3 is TGTGCCAGCAGCCACGAGCTAGCGTTGCTGAATGAGCAGTTCTTC.

This clonotype was counted at least ten times. The V gene is TRBV20-1, the J gene TRBJ1-1; 10 positions match TRBD1. The V gene's germline CDR1 is DFQATT and CDR2 SNEGSKA (reference sequence). V trimming: 3 bases; J trimming: 0 bases; junction bases outside the gene matches: 7. The CDR3 loop spans 16 amino acids. Written as DNA, the CDR3 is TGCAGTGCTAGTTCGCCGGGACAGGGGCTGAACACTGAAGCTTTCTTT. Amino acid sequence: CSASSPGQGLNTEAFF.

The chain joins TRBV7-6 to TRBJ2-1; 8 bases fit TRBD2. The CDR3 runs to 14 residues. The J segment lost 4 bases and the V segment lost 8 bases, leaving 7 bases of the junction unmatched. Per germline, CDR1 SGHVS and CDR2 FNYEAQ. This chain's CDR3 is CASGLAVGYNEQFF. The CDR3 DNA reads as TGTGCCAGCGGACTAGCAGTAGGGTACAATGAGCAGTTCTTC.

The chain is built from TRBV12-3 or TRBV12-4 and TRBJ2-2; TRBD1 is a possible D gene (5 bases). CDR3 size: 14 residues. The V end lost 4 bases, the J end lost 7 bases, and 13 bases lay between the germline ends. The CDR3 loop reads CASSSQGADGELFF. In nucleotides, the CDR3 is TGTGCCAGCAGTTCCCAAGGGGCAGACGGGGAGCTGTTTTTT.